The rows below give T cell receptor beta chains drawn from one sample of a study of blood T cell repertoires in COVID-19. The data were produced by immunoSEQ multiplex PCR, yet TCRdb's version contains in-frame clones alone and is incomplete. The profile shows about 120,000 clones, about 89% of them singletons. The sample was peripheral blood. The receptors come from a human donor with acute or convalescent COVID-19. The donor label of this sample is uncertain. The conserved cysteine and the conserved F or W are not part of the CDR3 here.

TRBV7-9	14	ASSLVLGTGGYGYT
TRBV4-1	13	ASSQGDRSSYEQY
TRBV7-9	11	ASSLAGTDEQY
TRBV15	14	ATSRDVGGYNQPQH
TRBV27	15	ASSLGQSYSNTGELF
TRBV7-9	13	ASSLPAGEGGELF
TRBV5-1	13	ASSLIAGGGNEQF
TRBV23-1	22	ASSPQLAFGDRGRGDHGGQPQH
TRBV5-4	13	ASSLVASGRNEQF
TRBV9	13	ASSVESGGGYEQY
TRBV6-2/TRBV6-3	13	ASSLTSGFYNEQF
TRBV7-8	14	ASSPRKLTGGETQY
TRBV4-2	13	ASSRSLGEAYGYT
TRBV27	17	ASSSPGQGGRYSYNEQF
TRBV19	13	ASSMSGGGNQPQH
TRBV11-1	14	ASSLARSGVADTQY
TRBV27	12	ASRSGLIRTEAF
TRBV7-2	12	ASSPQSGDPGYT
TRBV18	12	ASSNRTGGDGYT
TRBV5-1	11	ASSADRNTEAF
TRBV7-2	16	ASSLALRLAGGYNEQF
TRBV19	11	ASSMQYNSPLH
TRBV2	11	ASSAGTDNEQF
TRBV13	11	ASSFVANTEAF
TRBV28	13	ASSPPTGGNTEAF
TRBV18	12	ASSSQEFTDTQY
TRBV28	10	ASQDRSSEQY
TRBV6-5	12	ASSYDRAGNTIY
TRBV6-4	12	ASRPEGGAYGYT
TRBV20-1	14	SASRLAGDWGETQY
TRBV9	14	ASSEDSRSGANVLT
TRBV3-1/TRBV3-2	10	ASSHGQQPQH
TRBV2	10	ASAHRNQPQH
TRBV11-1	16	ASSLAGGSSDGANVLT
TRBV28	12	ASRLTGLNYGYT